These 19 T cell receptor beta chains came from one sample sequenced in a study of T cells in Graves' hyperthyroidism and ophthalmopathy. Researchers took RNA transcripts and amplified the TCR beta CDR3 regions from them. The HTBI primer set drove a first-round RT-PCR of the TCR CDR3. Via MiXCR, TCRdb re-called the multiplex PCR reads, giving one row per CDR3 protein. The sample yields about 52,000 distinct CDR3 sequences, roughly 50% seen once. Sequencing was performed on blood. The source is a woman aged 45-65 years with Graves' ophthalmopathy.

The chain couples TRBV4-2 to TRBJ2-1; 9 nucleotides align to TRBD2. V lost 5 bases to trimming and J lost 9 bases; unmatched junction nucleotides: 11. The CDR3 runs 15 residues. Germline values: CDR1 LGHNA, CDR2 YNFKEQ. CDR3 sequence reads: CASSARLAGRSEQFF. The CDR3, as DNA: TGTGCCAGCAGCGCCCGGCTAGCGGGACGGAGTGAGCAGTTCTTC.

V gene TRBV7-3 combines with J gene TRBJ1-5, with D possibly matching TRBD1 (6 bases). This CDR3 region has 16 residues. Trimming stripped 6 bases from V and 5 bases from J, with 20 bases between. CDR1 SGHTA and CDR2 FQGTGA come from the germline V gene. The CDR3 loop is CASSRPYDRQDQPQHF. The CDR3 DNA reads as TGTGCCAGCAGTCGACCCTATGACAGGCAGGATCAGCCCCAGCATTTT. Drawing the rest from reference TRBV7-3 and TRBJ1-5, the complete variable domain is GAGVSQTPSNKVTEKGKYVELRCDPISGHTALYWYRQSLGQGPEFLIYFQGTGAADDSGLPNDRFFAVRPEGSVSTLKIQRTERGDSAVYLCASSRPYDRQDQPQHFGDGTRLSIL.

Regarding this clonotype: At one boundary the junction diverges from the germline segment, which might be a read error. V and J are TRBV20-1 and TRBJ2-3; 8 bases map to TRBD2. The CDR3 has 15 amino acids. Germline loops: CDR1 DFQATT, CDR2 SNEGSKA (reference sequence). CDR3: CSARGLDGGGDTRYF. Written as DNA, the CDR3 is TGCAGTGCTAGAGGTCTAGACGGGGGGGGAGATACGCGGTATTTT.

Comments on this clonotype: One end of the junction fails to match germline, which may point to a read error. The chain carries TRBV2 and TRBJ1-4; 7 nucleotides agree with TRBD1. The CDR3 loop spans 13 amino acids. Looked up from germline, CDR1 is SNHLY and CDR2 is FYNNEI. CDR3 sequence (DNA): TGTGCCAGCAGTGGGGACAGAAATGAAAAGCTGTTTTTT. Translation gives CASSGDRNEKLFF.

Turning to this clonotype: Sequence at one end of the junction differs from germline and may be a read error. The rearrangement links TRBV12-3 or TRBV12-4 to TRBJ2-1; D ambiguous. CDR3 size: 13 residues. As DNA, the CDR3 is TGTGCCAGCAGCAGACATGCCTACAATAAGCAGTTCTTC. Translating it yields CASSRHAYNKQFF.

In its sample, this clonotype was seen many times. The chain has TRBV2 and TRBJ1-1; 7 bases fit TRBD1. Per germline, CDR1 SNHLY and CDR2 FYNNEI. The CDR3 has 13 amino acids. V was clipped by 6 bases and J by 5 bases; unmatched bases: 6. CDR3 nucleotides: TGTGCCAGCAGCGCCGACAGGGAGACTGAAGCTTTCTTT. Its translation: CASSADRETEAFF.

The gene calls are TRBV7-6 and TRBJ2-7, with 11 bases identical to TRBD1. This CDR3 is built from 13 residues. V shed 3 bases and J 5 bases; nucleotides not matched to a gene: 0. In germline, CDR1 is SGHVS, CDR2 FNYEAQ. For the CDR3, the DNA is TGTGCCAGCAGCTTGGACAGGGGGCACGAGCAGTACTTC. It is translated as CASSLDRGHEQYF.

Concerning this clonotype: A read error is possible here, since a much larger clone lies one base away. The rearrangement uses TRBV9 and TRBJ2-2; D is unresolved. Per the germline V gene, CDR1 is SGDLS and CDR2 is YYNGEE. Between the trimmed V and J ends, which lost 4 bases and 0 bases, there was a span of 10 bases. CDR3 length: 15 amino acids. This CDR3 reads CASSQGLANTGELFF. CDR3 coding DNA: TGTGCCAGCAGCCAAGGTTTGGCGAACACCGGGGAGCTGTTTTTT.

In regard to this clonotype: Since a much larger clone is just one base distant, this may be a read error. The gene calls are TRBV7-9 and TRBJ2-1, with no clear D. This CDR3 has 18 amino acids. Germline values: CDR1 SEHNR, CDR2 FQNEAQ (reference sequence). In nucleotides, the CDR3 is TGTGCCAGCAGCTCCCCGTCGCACTCCCGGAGCTCCTACGATGAGCAGTTCTTC. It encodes CASSSPSHSRSSYDEQFF. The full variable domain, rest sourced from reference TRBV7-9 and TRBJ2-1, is DTGVSQNPRHKITKRGQNVTFRCDPISEHNRLYWYRQTLGQGPEFLTYFQNEAQLEKSRLLSDRFSAERPKGSFSTLEIQRTEQGDSAMYLCASSSPSHSRSSYDEQFFGPGTRLTVL.

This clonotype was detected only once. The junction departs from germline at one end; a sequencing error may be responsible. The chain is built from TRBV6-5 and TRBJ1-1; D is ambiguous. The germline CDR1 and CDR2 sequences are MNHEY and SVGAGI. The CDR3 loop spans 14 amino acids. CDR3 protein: CAGSYSRGLTEAFF. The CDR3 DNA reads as TGTGCCGGCAGTTACTCCCGGGGTTTGACTGAAGCTTTCTTT.

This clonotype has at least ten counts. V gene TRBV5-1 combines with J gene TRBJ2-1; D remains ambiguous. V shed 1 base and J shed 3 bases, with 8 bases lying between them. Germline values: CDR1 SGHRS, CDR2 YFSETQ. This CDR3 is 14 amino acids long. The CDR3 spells CASSLSADYNEQFF. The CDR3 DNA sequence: TGCGCCAGCAGCTTGTCGGCGGACTACAATGAGCAGTTCTTC.

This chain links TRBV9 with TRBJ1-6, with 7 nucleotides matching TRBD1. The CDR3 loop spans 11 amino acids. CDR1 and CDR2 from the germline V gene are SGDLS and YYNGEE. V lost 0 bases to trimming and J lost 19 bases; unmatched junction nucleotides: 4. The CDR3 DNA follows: TGTGCCAGCAGCGTAGGCAGGGGGAGACACTTT. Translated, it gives CASSVGRGRHF.

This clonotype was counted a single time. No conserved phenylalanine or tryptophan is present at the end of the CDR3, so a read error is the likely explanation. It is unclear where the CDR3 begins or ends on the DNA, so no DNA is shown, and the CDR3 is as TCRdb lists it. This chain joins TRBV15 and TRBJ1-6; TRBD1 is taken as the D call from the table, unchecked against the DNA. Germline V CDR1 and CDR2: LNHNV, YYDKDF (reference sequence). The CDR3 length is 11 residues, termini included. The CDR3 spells CATSRKGGINS.

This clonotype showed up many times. CDR3 loop: CASTFPGTDRFPLSPLHF. Written as DNA, the CDR3 is TGTGCCAGCACCTTTCCCGGGACAGACCGTTTCCCATTGTCACCCCTCCACTTT. J is TRBJ1-6 and V is TRBV7-3, with 7 nucleotides matching TRBD1. Germline V CDR1 and CDR2: SGHTA, FQGTGA. With 7 bases clipped from V and 10 bases from J, the junction kept 22 bases outside the gene matches. The CDR3 is made up of 18 amino acids.

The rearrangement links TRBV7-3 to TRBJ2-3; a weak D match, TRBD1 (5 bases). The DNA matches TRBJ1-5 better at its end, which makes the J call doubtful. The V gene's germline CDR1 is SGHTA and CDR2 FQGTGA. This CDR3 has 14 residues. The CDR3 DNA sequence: TGTGCCAGCAGCCTAGGGAGACAGTCAGATGCGCAGCATTTT. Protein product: CASSLGRQSDAQHF.

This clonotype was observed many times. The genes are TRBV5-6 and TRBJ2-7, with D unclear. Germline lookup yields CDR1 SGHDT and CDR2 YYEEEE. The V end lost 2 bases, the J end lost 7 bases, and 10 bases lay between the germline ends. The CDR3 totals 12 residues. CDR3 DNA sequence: TGTGCCAGCAGCTTAGTTGTCGGGGAGCAGTACTTC. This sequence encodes CASSLVVGEQYF.

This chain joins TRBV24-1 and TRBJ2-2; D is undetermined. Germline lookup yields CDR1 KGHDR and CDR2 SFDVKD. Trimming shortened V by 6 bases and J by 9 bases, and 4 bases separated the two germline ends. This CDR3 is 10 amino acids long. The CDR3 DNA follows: TGTGCCACCAGTACGAGGGAGCTGTTTTTT. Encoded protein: CATSTRELFF.

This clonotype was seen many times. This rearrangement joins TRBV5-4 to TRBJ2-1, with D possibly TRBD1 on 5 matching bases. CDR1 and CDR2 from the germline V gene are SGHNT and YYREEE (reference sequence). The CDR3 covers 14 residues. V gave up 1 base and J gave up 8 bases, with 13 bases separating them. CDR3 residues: CASSLSWVRDEQFF. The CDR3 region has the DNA TGTGCCAGCAGCTTGTCGTGGGTCAGGGATGAGCAGTTCTTC. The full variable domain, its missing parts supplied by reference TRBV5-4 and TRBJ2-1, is ETGVTQSPTHLIKTRGQQVTLRCSSQSGHNTVSWYQQALGQGPQFIFQYYREEENGRGNFPPRFSGLQFPNYSSELNVNALELDDSALYLCASSLSWVRDEQFFGPGTRLTVL.

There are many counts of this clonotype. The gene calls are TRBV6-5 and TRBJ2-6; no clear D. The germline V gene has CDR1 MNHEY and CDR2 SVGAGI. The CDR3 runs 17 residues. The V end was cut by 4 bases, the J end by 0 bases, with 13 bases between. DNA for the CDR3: TGTGCCAGCAGTTCCCCCACTCACCGCTCTGGGGCCAACGTCCTGACTTTC. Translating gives CASSSPTHRSGANVLTF.